The 31 T cell receptor beta chains below were found in one sample sequenced in a study of cytomegalovirus exposure and HLA in healthy donors. With 60 Vbeta and 13 Jbeta primers, the PCR was carried out. Some clones are missing from TCRdb's copy, which holds only in-frame ones; the method was immunoSEQ multiplex PCR. There are about 98,000 clones in the sample; approximately 78% occur only once, and around 1.5% lies in the top ten. The sequenced material came from PBMCs. The receptors were gathered from a man aged 35-49 years in good health and CMV-seronegative.

This clone occurred once. The rearrangement uses TRBV9 and TRBJ2-7; D not certain. Deletions cut 0 bases from V and 3 bases from J, with 13 bases between. Germline assignment: CDR1 SGDLS and CDR2 YYNGEE. The CDR3 length is 15 residues. This CDR3 reads CASSVGVLGSYEQYF. In DNA, the CDR3 is TGTGCCAGCAGCGTAGGAGTTTTGGGCAGCTACGAGCAGTACTTC.

V gene TRBV5-1 combines with J gene TRBJ1-6; TRBD1 matches 7 bases. The J segment lost 6 bases and the V segment lost 0 bases, leaving 6 bases of the junction unmatched. This CDR3 spans 16 amino acids. CDR1 is SGHRS, CDR2 YFSETQ, per germline. The CDR3 here is CASSLAGQGGNSPLHF. CDR3 bases: TGCGCCAGCAGCTTGGCCGGGCAGGGGGGTAATTCACCCCTCCACTTT.

V and J are TRBV5-1 and TRBJ2-7; TRBD1 aligns across 9 bases. The V gene's germline CDR1 is SGHRS and CDR2 YFSETQ. The CDR3 has 16 residues. Trimming took 4 bases from V and 7 from J; bases not matched to a gene: 15. Written as DNA, the CDR3 is TGCGCCAGCAGCCAGACGGGGACAGGGCTCATGGAGGAGCAGTACTTC. As protein: CASSQTGTGLMEEQYF.

This chain joins TRBV6-4 and TRBJ2-3; D is undetermined. The CDR3 contains 15 residues. Trimming took off 2 bases at V and 4 bases at J, with 13 bases between the two ends. Per germline, CDR1 MRHNA and CDR2 SNTAGT. This CDR3 is CASSDRSGAADTQYF. CDR3 DNA: TGTGCCAGCAGTGACAGGTCCGGCGCGGCAGATACGCAGTATTTT.

The rearrangement uses TRBV7-9 and TRBJ1-1; TRBD1 might be the D (6 bases). This CDR3 has 16 residues. With 6 bases removed from V and 1 base from J, the gap between germline ends came to 18 bases. Germline V gene sequence: CDR1 SEHNR, CDR2 FQNEAQ (reference sequence). In nucleotides, the CDR3 is TGTGCCAGCAGTCCCTACCCCGTGGGGGCGAACACTGAAGCTTTCTTT. Translation gives CASSPYPVGANTEAFF.

The rearrangement links TRBV11-1 to TRBJ2-3; a possible D gene is TRBD2 (6 bases). Deletions cut 6 bases from V and 10 bases from J, with 14 bases between. CDR3 length: 12 amino acids. Per germline, CDR1 SGHAT and CDR2 FQDESV (reference sequence). The CDR3 DNA is TGTGCCAGCAGTAGACTAGGTACGGCGCAGTATTTT. It yields the protein CASSRLGTAQYF.

This chain uses TRBV7-8 with TRBJ2-1; perhaps TRBD1 as D (6 bases). Trimming pared 5 bases from V and 3 bases from J, leaving 14 bases between. The length of the CDR3 is 15 residues. Germline V gene sequence: CDR1 SGHVS, CDR2 FQNEAQ. CDR3 sequence: CASSLEKTGYNEQFF. Written as DNA, the CDR3 is TGTGCCAGCAGCCTAGAGAAGACAGGCTACAATGAGCAGTTCTTC.

This chain links TRBV30 with TRBJ1-6, with D hard to call. The ends were cut back, 2 bases at V and 10 bases at J, with 9 bases in the middle. The length of the CDR3 is 12 residues. Germline V lookup: CDR1 GTSNPN, CDR2 SVGIG (reference sequence). Here the CDR3 reads CAWSPPGSPLHF. The CDR3 nucleotides are TGTGCCTGGAGTCCCCCGGGGTCACCCCTCCACTTT. The variable domain in full, with the rest retrieved from reference TRBV30 and TRBJ1-6, is SQTIHQWPATLVQPVGSPLSLECTVEGTSNPNLYWYRQAAGRGLQLLFYSVGIGQISSEVPQNLSASRPQDRQFILSSKKLLLSDSGFYLCAWSPPGSPLHFGNGTRLTVT.

The rearrangement uses TRBV5-8 and TRBJ2-5; tentative D call: TRBD1 (5 bases). Germline values: CDR1 SGHTS, CDR2 YDEGEE. V lost 1 base and J 6 bases, leaving 16 bases between the germline ends. The CDR3 contains 15 residues. The CDR3 DNA reads as TGTGCCAGCAGCTTGTCTGCCGCCAGGGAAAAGACCCAGTACTTC. It specifies CASSLSAAREKTQYF.

In its sample, this clone was seen a few times. The chain joins TRBV9 to TRBJ2-1; TRBD1 matches at 10 bases. V was clipped by 4 bases and J by 4 bases; unmatched bases: 11. The CDR3 consists of 17 residues. Germline V gives CDR1 SGDLS, CDR2 YYNGEE. This CDR3 is CASSSRAGTGAYNEQFF. As DNA, the CDR3 is TGTGCCAGCAGCTCTAGAGCCGGGACAGGGGCTTACAATGAGCAGTTCTTC. The variable domain in full, completed from reference TRBV9 and TRBJ2-1, reads DSGVTQTPKHLITATGQRVTLRCSPRSGDLSVYWYQQSLDQGLQFLIQYYNGEERAKGNILERFSAQQFPDLHSELNLSSLELGDSALYFCASSSRAGTGAYNEQFFGPGTRLTVL.

The chain employs TRBV6-5 and TRBJ1-6; 10 positions agree with TRBD1. V shed 5 bases, J shed 7 bases, and the junction held 2 bases outside the gene matches. Germline V lookup: CDR1 MNHEY, CDR2 SVGAGI. CDR3 size: 14 residues. For the CDR3, the DNA is TGTGCCAGCAGTAGGGGACAGGGGAATTCACCCCTCCACTTT. Protein product: CASSRGQGNSPLHF.

V gene TRBV5-1 combines with J gene TRBJ1-6; maybe TRBD1 (6 bases). CDR1 is SGHRS, CDR2 YFSETQ, per germline. The CDR3 is 16 amino acids. The V end lost 0 bases, the J end lost 9 bases, and 16 bases lay between the germline ends. The CDR3 DNA sequence: TGCGCCAGCAGCTTGGTACAGGGATCGTTGGGTTCACCCCTCCACTTT. Amino acids: CASSLVQGSLGSPLHF.

This clone was seen more than once but under ten times. The V call is TRBV28, the J call TRBJ2-5; tentatively, D is TRBD2 (5 bases). CDR1 and CDR2 (germline): MDHEN, SYDVKM. Trimming pared 1 base from V and 0 bases from J, leaving 6 bases between. The CDR3 loop spans 14 amino acids. CDR3 sequence (DNA): TGTGCCAGCAGTTTATTGACTAACCAAGAGACCCAGTACTTC. Encoded protein: CASSLLTNQETQYF.

The chain links TRBV18 to TRBJ2-3; 15 bases match TRBD2. Germline CDR1 is KGHSH and CDR2 is LQKENI. This CDR3 region has 15 residues. J lost 8 bases, V lost 6 bases, and 6 bases had no gene match. This CDR3 reads CASSGTSGGPGTQYF. DNA of the CDR3: TGTGCCAGCTCGGGGACTAGCGGGGGGCCCGGTACGCAGTATTTT.

The J gene is TRBJ2-2, the V gene TRBV2; D gene unclear. Germline values: CDR1 SNHLY, CDR2 FYNNEI. This CDR3 comprises 13 residues. Deletions cut 2 bases from V and 5 bases from J, with 6 bases between. CDR3 DNA: TGTGCCAGCAGTGAACGTAGAACCGGGGAGCTGTTTTTT. Protein: CASSERRTGELFF.

This sequence joins TRBV4-1 and TRBJ1-3, with D possibly TRBD1 on 6 matching bases. The CDR3 spans 15 residues. The germline V and J ends were trimmed by 4 bases and 7 bases, with 17 bases remaining between them. Germline CDR1 reads MGHRA; CDR2 reads YSYEKL. The CDR3 is CASSRNTGRLNTIYF. The DNA for the CDR3 is TGCGCCAGCAGCCGGAATACAGGGCGGCTGAACACCATATATTTT.

The genes are TRBV5-6 and TRBJ2-3; D is uncertain. Germline assignment: CDR1 SGHDT and CDR2 YYEEEE. Trimming took off 4 bases at V and 0 bases at J, with 3 bases between the two ends. This CDR3 has 12 amino acids. The CDR3 DNA sequence: TGTGCCAGCAGCCAGAGCACAGATACGCAGTATTTT. Its translation is CASSQSTDTQYF.

The V gene is TRBV6-4, the J gene TRBJ1-1, with D tentatively TRBD1 (5 bases). Germline V gives CDR1 MRHNA, CDR2 SNTAGT. V was shortened by 6 bases and J by 1 base, with 9 bases between the two germline ends. This CDR3 comprises 13 residues. The CDR3 sequence: CASRHGQNTEAFF. The CDR3 DNA reads TGTGCCAGCAGACACGGACAGAACACTGAAGCTTTCTTT.

The chain has TRBV5-4 and TRBJ1-6; possible D gene TRBD1, 6 bases. V was shortened by 0 bases and J by 8 bases, with 12 bases between the two germline ends. Germline values: CDR1 SGHNT, CDR2 YYREEE (reference sequence). The CDR3 is 15 residues long. The CDR3: CASSLELGGYSPLHF. The CDR3, as DNA: TGTGCCAGCAGCTTGGAATTAGGGGGATATTCACCCCTCCACTTT.

This clone was detected a few times. The chain uses TRBV6-5 and TRBJ1-2; 8 bases match TRBD1. Trimming cost V 5 bases and J 2 bases; bases outside gene matches: 4. Germline V CDR1 and CDR2: MNHEY, SVGAGI. This CDR3 contains 14 residues. CDR3: CASSNGQGNYGYTF. The CDR3 nucleotides read TGTGCCAGCAGTAACGGACAGGGCAACTATGGCTACACCTTC.

This chain joins TRBV6-5 and TRBJ2-5, with 8 bases aligning to TRBD1. The better agreement between TRBJ2-7 and the DNA end casts doubt on the J call. The CDR3 is 14 residues long. Germline-derived CDR1 and CDR2 are MNHEY and SVGAGI. DNA of the CDR3: TGTGCCAGCAGTGAATTACGGACAGGGCGCGAGCAGTACTTC. This gives the protein CASSELRTGREQYF.

The gene calls are TRBV5-1 and TRBJ2-5; TRBD1 matches at 7 bases. V lost 6 bases, J lost 7 bases, and 3 bases stayed unmatched. Germline V gives CDR1 SGHRS, CDR2 YFSETQ. This CDR3 is 11 amino acids long. CDR3 amino acids: CASTDRVTQYF. The CDR3 DNA follows: TGCGCCAGCACCGACAGGGTGACCCAGTACTTC. The full variable domain, completed using reference TRBV5-1 and TRBJ2-5, is KAGVTQTPRYLIKTRGQQVTLSCSPISGHRSVSWYQQTPGQGLQFLFEYFSETQRNKGNFPGRFSGRQFSNSRSEMNVSTLELGDSALYLCASTDRVTQYFGPGTRLLVL.

Only a few counts were recorded for this clone. The J gene is TRBJ2-4, the V gene TRBV5-1; 9 bases are a match to TRBD2. The CDR3 has 15 amino acids. With V trimmed by 4 bases and J by 9 bases, 11 bases remained unmatched. Germline V CDR1 and CDR2: SGHRS, YFSETQ. CDR3 loop: CASSPRTSESGIQYF. CDR3 sequence (DNA): TGCGCCAGCAGCCCTAGGACTAGCGAGAGCGGCATTCAGTACTTC. Complete variable domain (other parts from reference TRBV5-1 and TRBJ2-4): KAGVTQTPRYLIKTRGQQVTLSCSPISGHRSVSWYQQTPGQGLQFLFEYFSETQRNKGNFPGRFSGRQFSNSRSEMNVSTLELGDSALYLCASSPRTSESGIQYFGAGTRLSVL.

The sample holds a few counts of this clone. The chain combines TRBV9 with TRBJ2-7, with TRBD1 identical over 7 bases. Germline loops: CDR1 SGDLS, CDR2 YYNGEE. The CDR3 sequence is 14 residues long. V dropped 2 bases and J dropped 3; count of bases not matched to a gene: 5. CDR3 residues: CASSVGDRNYEQYF. The CDR3, as DNA: TGTGCCAGCAGCGTCGGGGACAGAAACTACGAGCAGTACTTC. Full variable domain (rest looked up from reference TRBV9 and TRBJ2-7): DSGVTQTPKHLITATGQRVTLRCSPRSGDLSVYWYQQSLDQGLQFLIQYYNGEERAKGNILERFSAQQFPDLHSELNLSSLELGDSALYFCASSVGDRNYEQYFGPGTRLTVT.

This clone was counted once. The V gene is TRBV7-9, the J gene TRBJ1-2, with 7 bases lining up with TRBD1. Trimming took 5 bases from V and 8 from J; bases not matched to a gene: 8. The CDR3 runs 13 residues. The germline V gene encodes CDR1 SEHNR and CDR2 FQNEAQ (reference sequence). The CDR3 DNA is TGTGCCAGCAGCCCAGGGGGGCTCTCGGGCTACACCTTC. It specifies CASSPGGLSGYTF.

This CDR3 is CASSLVGTSGGYEQYF. In nucleotides, the CDR3 is TGTGCCAGCAGCTTGGTTGGGACTAGCGGGGGATACGAGCAGTACTTC. The gene calls are TRBV5-6 and TRBJ2-5; 14 bases align to TRBD2. The J call may be mistaken, given a closer DNA end match to TRBJ2-7. The germline V gene has CDR1 SGHDT and CDR2 YYEEEE. The CDR3 totals 16 residues.

The rearrangement uses TRBV14 and TRBJ1-3, with D unresolved. Germline V gene data show CDR1 as SGHDN and CDR2 as FVKESK. This CDR3 comprises 15 residues. The V end was cut by 1 base, the J end by 2 bases, with 9 bases between. The CDR3 sequence is CASSQGQIPGNTIYF. The CDR3 DNA follows: TGTGCCAGCAGCCAAGGGCAGATCCCTGGAAACACCATATATTTT.

CDR3 DNA sequence: TGTGCCAGCAGTTCGGACAGGGACACCGGGGAGCTGTTTTTT. Amino acid sequence: CASSSDRDTGELFF. This rearrangement joins TRBV2 to TRBJ2-2, with 8 bases that match TRBD1. There are 14 residues in the CDR3. V shed 5 bases, J shed 3 bases, and the junction held 2 bases outside the gene matches. The germline V gene has CDR1 SNHLY and CDR2 FYNNEI.

A single count supports this clone. The gene calls are TRBV18 and TRBJ1-2; 9 nucleotides align to TRBD1. Trimming at V came to 4 bases and at J to 4 bases, leaving 10 bases not matched to a gene. The CDR3 runs 16 residues. Germline V gene data show CDR1 as KGHSH and CDR2 as LQKENI. The CDR3 sequence: CASSREGQGPLYGYTF. The CDR3 DNA reads as TGTGCCAGCTCACGAGAGGGACAGGGCCCGCTCTATGGCTACACCTTC.

The chain couples TRBV14 to TRBJ2-7; a possible D gene is TRBD1 (6 bases). V lost 3 bases and J lost 4, with 13 bases in between. The CDR3 has 14 residues. Germline CDR1 is SGHDN and CDR2 is FVKESK. CDR3 sequence reads: CASSQGHPWYEQYF. CDR3 bases: TGTGCCAGCAGCCAGGGACACCCCTGGTACGAGCAGTACTTC. The variable domain in full, completed from reference TRBV14 and TRBJ2-7, reads EAGVTQFPSHSVIEKGQTVTLRCDPISGHDNLYWYRRVMGKEIKFLLHFVKESKQDESGMPNNRFLAERTGGTYSTLKVQPAELEDSGVYFCASSQGHPWYEQYFGPGTRLTVT.

The chain uses TRBV5-4 and TRBJ2-6, with TRBD2 as a possible D gene (6 bases). Germline V gene lookup returns CDR1 SGHNT and CDR2 YYREEE (reference sequence). The CDR3 covers 15 residues. V was shortened by 2 bases and J by 4 bases, with 10 bases between the two germline ends. CDR3 sequence reads: CASSFRAGGANVLTF. CDR3 nucleotides: TGTGCCAGCAGCTTCCGGGCGGGAGGGGCCAACGTCCTGACTTTC.